This record concerns one T cell receptor (beta chain) sequence. Its target is unknown. TCRdb's copy holds only in-frame clones and misses some; the assay was immunoSEQ multiplex PCR. The profile shows around 150,000 clones, 94% of them singletons. The record originates from a study of T cell responses to AZD1222 COVID-19 vaccine. J was trimmed by 8 bases and V by 5 bases; bases with no gene match: 0. The germline V gene has CDR1 SEHNR and CDR2 FQNEAQ (reference sequence). The CDR3 has 12 residues. Study-level points and caveats: Nearly half of the spike-specific TCRs reportedly recognize variant regions that carry no mutations. Donors were chiefly white British, with a greater number of females, and clonal diversity was perhaps underestimated.

The sequence derives from an adult in good health. The chain has TRBV7-9 and TRBJ1-4, with 9 bases aligning to TRBD1. The sequences come from peripheral blood, collected on day 0 of AZD1222 vaccination. CDR3 amino acids: CASSTGGEKLFF. The CDR3 bases are TGTGCCAGCAGCACAGGGGGCGAAAAACTGTTTTTT.